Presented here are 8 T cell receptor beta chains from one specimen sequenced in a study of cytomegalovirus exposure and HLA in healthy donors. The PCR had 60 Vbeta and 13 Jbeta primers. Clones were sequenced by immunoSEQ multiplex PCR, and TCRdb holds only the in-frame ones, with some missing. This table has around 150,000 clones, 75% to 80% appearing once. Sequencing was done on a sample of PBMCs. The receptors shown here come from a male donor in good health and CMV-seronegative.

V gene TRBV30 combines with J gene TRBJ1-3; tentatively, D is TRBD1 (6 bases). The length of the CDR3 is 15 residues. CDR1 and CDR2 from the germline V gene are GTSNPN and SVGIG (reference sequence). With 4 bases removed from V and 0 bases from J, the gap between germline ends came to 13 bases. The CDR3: CAWNRDKFSGNTIYF. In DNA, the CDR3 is TGTGCCTGGAACCGGGACAAATTCTCTGGAAACACCATATATTTT. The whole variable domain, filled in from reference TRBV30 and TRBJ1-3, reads SQTIHQWPATLVQPVGSPLSLECTVEGTSNPNLYWYRQAAGRGLQLLFYSVGIGQISSEVPQNLSASRPQDRQFILSSKKLLLSDSGFYLCAWNRDKFSGNTIYFGEGSWLTVV.

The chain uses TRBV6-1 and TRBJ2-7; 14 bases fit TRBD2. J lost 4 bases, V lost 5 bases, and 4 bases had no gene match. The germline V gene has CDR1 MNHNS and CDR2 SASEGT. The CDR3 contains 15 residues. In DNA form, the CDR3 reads TGTGCCAGCAGTACCGGACTAGCGGGAGGTTACGAGCAGTACTTC. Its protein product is CASSTGLAGGYEQYF.

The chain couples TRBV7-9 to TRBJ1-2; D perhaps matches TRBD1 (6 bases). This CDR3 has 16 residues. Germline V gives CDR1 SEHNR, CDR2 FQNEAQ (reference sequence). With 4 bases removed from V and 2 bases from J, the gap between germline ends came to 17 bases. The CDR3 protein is CASSSLTGTGNYGYTF. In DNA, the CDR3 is TGTGCCAGCAGCTCTTTAACAGGGACGGGGAACTATGGCTACACCTTC.

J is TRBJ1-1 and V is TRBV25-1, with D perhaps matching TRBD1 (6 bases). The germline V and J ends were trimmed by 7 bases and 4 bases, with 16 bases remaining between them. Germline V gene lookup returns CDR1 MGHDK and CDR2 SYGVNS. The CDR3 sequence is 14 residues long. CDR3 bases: TGTGCCAGCACCCAAACAGGGCGAAGCACTGAAGCTTTCTTT. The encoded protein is CASTQTGRSTEAFF.

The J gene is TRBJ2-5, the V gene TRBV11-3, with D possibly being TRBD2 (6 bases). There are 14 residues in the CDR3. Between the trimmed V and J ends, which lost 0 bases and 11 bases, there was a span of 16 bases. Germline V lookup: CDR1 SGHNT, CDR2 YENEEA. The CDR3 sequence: CASSLEGRPGEQYF. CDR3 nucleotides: TGTGCCAGCAGCTTAGAGGGCCGACCGGGGGAGCAGTACTTC.

The CDR3 loop reads CASSPGQGRYEQYF. The CDR3, as DNA: TGCGCCAGCAGCCCTGGACAGGGACGCTACGAGCAGTACTTC. The chain is built from TRBV5-1 and TRBJ2-7, with 8 bases lining up with TRBD1. The CDR3 is 14 residues long. The J segment lost 3 bases and the V segment lost 4 bases, leaving 6 bases of the junction unmatched. CDR1 is SGHRS and CDR2 is YFSETQ in the germline V gene.

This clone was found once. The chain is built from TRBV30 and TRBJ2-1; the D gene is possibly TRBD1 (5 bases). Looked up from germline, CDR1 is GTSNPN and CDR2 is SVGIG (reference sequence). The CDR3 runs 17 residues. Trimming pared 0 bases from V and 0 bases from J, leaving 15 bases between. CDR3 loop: CAWSVQVGRSSYNEQFF. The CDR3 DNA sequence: TGTGCCTGGAGTGTACAGGTGGGCCGGAGCTCCTACAATGAGCAGTTCTTC.

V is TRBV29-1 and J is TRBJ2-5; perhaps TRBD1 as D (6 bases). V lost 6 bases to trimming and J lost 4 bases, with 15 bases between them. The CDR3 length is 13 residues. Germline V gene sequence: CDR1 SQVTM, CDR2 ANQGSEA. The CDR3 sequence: CSVKHRVGETQYF. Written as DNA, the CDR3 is TGCAGCGTAAAACACAGGGTGGGAGAGACCCAGTACTTC.